This T cell receptor (beta chain) was recovered during a study of blood T cell repertoires in COVID-19. Study-wide context: Spain, Italy and the United States supplied samples that represented acute and convalescent COVID-19. T cells, B-cell-depleted T cells, or PBMCs provided the cDNA or gDNA that served as material.

Data came from immunoSEQ multiplex PCR; TCRdb stores just in-frame clones and leaves some out. Altogether 150,000 to 200,000 clones are present, about 86% being singletons, with the ten largest covering roughly 2.6%. The CDR3 runs 19 residues. V shed 6 bases, J shed 9 bases, and the junction held 18 bases outside the gene matches. Germline-derived CDR1 and CDR2 are SNHLY and FYNNEI. The chain recombines TRBV2 with TRBJ1-6; 12 nucleotides align to TRBD1. The sequenced sample consisted of peripheral blood. The sequence came from a human donor with acute or convalescent COVID-19. The donor label of this sample is uncertain. CDR3 loop: CASRGLGQGARPFSSPLHF. The CDR3 nucleotides are TGTGCCAGCAGGGGGTTGGGACAGGGGGCGCGACCTTTTAGTTCACCCCTCCACTTT.